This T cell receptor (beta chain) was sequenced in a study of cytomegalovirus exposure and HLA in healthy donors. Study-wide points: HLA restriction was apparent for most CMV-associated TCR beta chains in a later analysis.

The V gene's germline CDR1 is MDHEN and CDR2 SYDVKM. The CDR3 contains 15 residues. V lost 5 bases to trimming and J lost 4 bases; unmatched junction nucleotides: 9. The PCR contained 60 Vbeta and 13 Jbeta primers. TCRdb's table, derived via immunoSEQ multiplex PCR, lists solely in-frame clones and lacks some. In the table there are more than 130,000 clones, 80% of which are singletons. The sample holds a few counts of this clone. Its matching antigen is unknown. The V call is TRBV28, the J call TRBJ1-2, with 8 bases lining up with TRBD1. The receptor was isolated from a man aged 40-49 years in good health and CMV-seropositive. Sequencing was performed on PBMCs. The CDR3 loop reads CASSTGGTGLYGYTF. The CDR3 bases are TGTGCCAGCAGTACTGGGGGGACAGGCCTCTATGGCTACACCTTC.